A selection of T cell receptor beta chains follows, all from one sample in a study of blood T cell repertoires in COVID-19. The protocol was immunoSEQ multiplex PCR, while the TCRdb copy is restricted to in-frame clones and leaves out a portion. Seen here are tens of thousands of clones, roughly 90% observed once, and the top ten hold around 3.9%. The material sequenced was peripheral blood. Receptors were obtained from a man in his forties or fifties with acute or convalescent COVID-19. The CDR3 runs from the conserved cysteine through the conserved F or W. A D gene is named only where the DNA matches it firmly. Where a row states a size, it is once, few, many or the class of an expanded clone; other rows omit it.

size	V	D	J	DNA	CDR3
.	TRBV20-1	TRBD1	TRBJ1-5	TGCAGTGCTAGTGTGGGAGGGACAGGGAGTAATCAGCCCCAGCATTTT	CSASVGGTGSNQPQHF
.	TRBV18	.	TRBJ2-2	TGTGCCAGCTCACCGGGGAGTTTACGCACCGGGGAGCTGTTTTTT	CASSPGSLRTGELFF
.	TRBV12-3/TRBV12-4	.	TRBJ1-2	TGTGCCAGCAGTTTAGACATGAGGGGCTACACCTTC	CASSLDMRGYTF
once	TRBV6-4	.	TRBJ1-6	TGTGCCAGCAGTGACGAGGGAATCAATTCACCCCTCCACTTT	CASSDEGINSPLHF
.	TRBV21-1	.	TRBJ2-5	TGTGCCACCTATAAAGGGGTGGGGCGGGAGTTATGGGAGACCCAGTACTTC	CATYKGVGRELWETQYF
.	TRBV5-1	TRBD1	TRBJ1-3	TGCGCCAGCAGCGCCACGGGACAGTCTGGAAACACCATATATTTT	CASSATGQSGNTIYF
.	TRBV7-7	.	TRBJ1-3	TGTGCCAGCAGCTTAGAGTTGAGGGGGGGCCCAAACACCATATATTTT	CASSLELRGGPNTIYF
.	TRBV11-3	TRBD1	TRBJ2-5	TGTGCCAGCAGCCTCACGGACAGGGAGGCTCGGTACTTC	CASSLTDREARYF
.	TRBV10-1	.	TRBJ2-7	TGCGCCAGCAGTGCGGACATCTCCGAGCAGTACTTC	CASSADISEQYF
few	TRBV5-1	TRBD2	TRBJ2-3	TGCGCCAGCAGCTTGGCGGGTTATAGCGGGAACACAGATACGCAGTATTTT	CASSLAGYSGNTDTQYF
once	TRBV6-5	.	TRBJ2-1	TGTGCCAGTACGGTACGCGGTGAGCAGTTCTTC	CASTVRGEQFF
.	TRBV2	TRBD1	TRBJ1-4	TGTGCCAGCAGTGAAGCCGGGACAGGTAGAGAAAAACTGTTTTTT	CASSEAGTGREKLFF
once	TRBV15	.	TRBJ1-5	TGTGCCACCAGAAGGCGCGGCGACAATCAGCCCCAGCATTTT	CATRRRGDNQPQHF
.	TRBV4-1	TRBD2	TRBJ2-5	TGCGCCAGCAGCCAAGATGGAGCGGGAGGTCCGTCCCAAGAGACCCAGTACTTC	CASSQDGAGGPSQETQYF
.	TRBV19	.	TRBJ2-7	TGTGCCAGTAGTATAGCGGTTGGGAGCTCCTACGAGCAGTACTTC	CASSIAVGSSYEQYF
.	TRBV7-2	TRBD1	TRBJ1-3	TGTGCCAGCAGCTTCAAGGGGGCTGAAAACACCATATATTTT	CASSFKGAENTIYF
.	TRBV9	.	TRBJ2-7	TGTGCCAGCAGCGTGACAGCCGTCGACTACGAGCAGTACTTC	CASSVTAVDYEQYF
.	TRBV29-1	.	TRBJ1-2	TGCAGCGTTGTTCGTACTAACTATGGCTACACCTTC	CSVVRTNYGYTF
.	TRBV7-2	.	TRBJ2-1	TGTGCCAGCAGCCCGCGTGACAAGGCGGGGAGCAATGAGCAGTTCTTC	CASSPRDKAGSNEQFF
.	TRBV6-5	.	TRBJ1-2	TGTGCCAGCAGTTACTCGATGGGCGGCTACACCTTC	CASSYSMGGYTF
.	TRBV24-1	.	TRBJ1-4	TGTGCCACCAGTGTTCCGTATGAAAAACTGTTTTTT	CATSVPYEKLFF
.	TRBV5-1	TRBD1	TRBJ1-6	TGCGCCAGCAGCTTGGGACAGGGCAATTCACCCCTCCACTTT	CASSLGQGNSPLHF
.	TRBV2	.	TRBJ1-3	TGTGCCAGCAGCGGGGAGAGAAACACCATATATTTT	CASSGERNTIYF
.	TRBV30	TRBD1	TRBJ1-1	TGTGCCTGGGACAGGGGTCCCCCTATGAACACTGAAGCTTTCTTT	CAWDRGPPMNTEAFF
.	TRBV11-3	TRBD1	TRBJ1-6	TGTGCCAGCAGCCTAAGACAGGGGGATAATTCACCCCTCCACTTT	CASSLRQGDNSPLHF
few	TRBV6-2/TRBV6-3	TRBD2	TRBJ2-5	TGTGCCAGCAGTTACTCGGGTAGCGGGATGACCCAGTACTTC	CASSYSGSGMTQYF
.	TRBV13	.	TRBJ2-1	TGTGCCAGCAGCCAGACAGGCAACTCCTACAATGAGCAGTTCTTC	CASSQTGNSYNEQFF
.	TRBV5-1	.	TRBJ1-2	TGCGCCAGCAGCTTGGAGGGAGGGGTCGGCTACACCTTC	CASSLEGGVGYTF
.	TRBV6-5	.	TRBJ1-1	TGTGCCAGCAGTTACTCGTCAGGGGCAATTGCTTTCTTT	CASSYSSGAIAFF
.	TRBV6-1	.	TRBJ1-2	TGTGCCAGCAGTGATTATTTTGGCTACACCTTC	CASSDYFGYTF
.	TRBV19	.	TRBJ2-4	TGTGCCAGTAGTATACTGGCGGGGTGGGGCAAAAACATTCAGTACTTC	CASSILAGWGKNIQYF
.	TRBV4-1	.	TRBJ2-5	TGCGCCAGCAGCCAAGATGGGGGAGGAGGAGAGACCCAGTACTTC	CASSQDGGGGETQYF
.	TRBV30	TRBD1	TRBJ2-7	TGTGCCTGGGGGACAGGGGCGCTTGCCTACGAGCAGTACTTC	CAWGTGALAYEQYF
.	TRBV9	.	TRBJ2-3	TGTGCCAGCAGCGTCTATTCCCGTGCTCCCACAGATACGCAGTATTTT	CASSVYSRAPTDTQYF
.	TRBV3-1/TRBV3-2	TRBD1	TRBJ1-2	TGTGCCAGCAGTCAACTTCGGACAGGGTACTATGGCTACACCTTC	CASSQLRTGYYGYTF
.	TRBV2	TRBD1	TRBJ1-2	TGTGCCAGCAGAAGGACAGGGGGGAACTATGGCTACACCTTC	CASRRTGGNYGYTF
.	TRBV10-2	.	TRBJ1-6	TGCGCCAGCAGTTGGGAGGGCTCGCCTTCACCCCTCCACTTT	CASSWEGSPSPLHF
few	TRBV29-1	.	TRBJ1-1	TGCAGCGTCAAGGAGGCCACTGAAGCTTTCTTT	CSVKEATEAFF
.	TRBV27	TRBD1	TRBJ2-5	TGTGCCAGCAGTCCCGACAGGGCGGAGACCCAGTACTTC	CASSPDRAETQYF
.	TRBV5-4	TRBD1	TRBJ1-2	TGTGCCAGCAGCTCGGGGACAGGTTCCTATGGCTACACCTTC	CASSSGTGSYGYTF
.	TRBV7-7	.	TRBJ2-1	TGTGCCAGCAGCTTATCCAGGGGCCCCACCAATGAGCAGTTCTTC	CASSLSRGPTNEQFF